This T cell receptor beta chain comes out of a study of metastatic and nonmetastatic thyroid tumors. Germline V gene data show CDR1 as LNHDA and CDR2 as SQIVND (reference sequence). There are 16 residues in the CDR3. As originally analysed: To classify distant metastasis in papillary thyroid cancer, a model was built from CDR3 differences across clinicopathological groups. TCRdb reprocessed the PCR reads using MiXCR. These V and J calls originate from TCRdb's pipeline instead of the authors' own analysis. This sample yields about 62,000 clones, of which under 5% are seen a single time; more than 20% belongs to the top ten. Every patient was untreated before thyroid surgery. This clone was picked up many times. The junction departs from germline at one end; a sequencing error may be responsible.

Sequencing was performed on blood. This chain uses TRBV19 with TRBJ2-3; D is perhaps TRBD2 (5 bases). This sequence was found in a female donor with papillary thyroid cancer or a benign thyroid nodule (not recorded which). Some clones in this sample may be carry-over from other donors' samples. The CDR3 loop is CASSIGTFTSTDTRYF. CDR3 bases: TGTGCCAGTAGTATAGGGACTTTCACCAGCACAGATACGCGGTATTTT.